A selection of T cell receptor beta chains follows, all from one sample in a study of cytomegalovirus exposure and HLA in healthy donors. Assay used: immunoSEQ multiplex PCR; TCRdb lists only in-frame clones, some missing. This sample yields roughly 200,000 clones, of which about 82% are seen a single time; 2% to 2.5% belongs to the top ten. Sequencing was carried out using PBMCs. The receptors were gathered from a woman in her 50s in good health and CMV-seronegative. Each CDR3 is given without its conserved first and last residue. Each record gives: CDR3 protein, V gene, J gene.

cdr3_aa: ASSARQGGYTEAF
v_call: TRBV5-1
j_call: TRBJ1-1

cdr3_aa: ASSLETGRYEQY
v_call: TRBV7-8
j_call: TRBJ2-7

cdr3_aa: ASSIRQGARGNTEAF
v_call: TRBV7-2
j_call: TRBJ1-1

cdr3_aa: ASSPSDSYEQY
v_call: TRBV18
j_call: TRBJ2-7

cdr3_aa: ASSWTGTGLNYGYT
v_call: TRBV28
j_call: TRBJ1-2

cdr3_aa: ASSLFAIKDTGGNYGYT
v_call: TRBV27
j_call: TRBJ1-2

cdr3_aa: ASTLSQIYGYT
v_call: TRBV28
j_call: TRBJ1-2

cdr3_aa: ASMPWGDGGYT
v_call: TRBV6-5
j_call: TRBJ1-2

cdr3_aa: ASSLDRNLYEQY
v_call: TRBV11-2
j_call: TRBJ2-7

cdr3_aa: ASSTGGALYEQY
v_call: TRBV19
j_call: TRBJ2-7

cdr3_aa: ASSDLGAGLSYEQY
v_call: TRBV19
j_call: -

cdr3_aa: ASSLDTSGRALTGELF
v_call: TRBV5-1
j_call: TRBJ2-2

cdr3_aa: ASKVDRYETQY
v_call: TRBV5-1
j_call: TRBJ2-5

cdr3_aa: ASSKTNRGRNGYT
v_call: TRBV19
j_call: TRBJ1-2

cdr3_aa: ASSLERHSRTGTQY
v_call: TRBV11-2
j_call: TRBJ2-5

cdr3_aa: ASSSGLAGVWEF
v_call: TRBV5-1
j_call: TRBJ2-1

cdr3_aa: ASSQGQTGNTIY
v_call: TRBV5-5
j_call: TRBJ1-3

cdr3_aa: ASSRGTGSYEQY
v_call: TRBV9
j_call: TRBJ2-7

cdr3_aa: ATKPGQGDEKLF
v_call: TRBV19
j_call: TRBJ1-4

cdr3_aa: ASSISDEQY
v_call: TRBV19
j_call: TRBJ2-7

cdr3_aa: ASSRLAGAFKKGY
v_call: TRBV2
j_call: TRBJ2-7

cdr3_aa: ASSFLSEQY
v_call: TRBV28
j_call: TRBJ2-7